This passage covers 13 T cell receptor beta chains from one sample sequenced in a study of neoadjuvant anti-PD-1 for oral cavity cancer. Some clones are missing from TCRdb's copy, which holds only in-frame ones; the method was immunoSEQ multiplex PCR. Of about 6,700 clones in the sample, more than 70% were seen once. The input for sequencing was PBMCs, taken before nivolumab (anti-PD-1) treatment. These receptors were obtained from a person between 40 and 85 years old with oral cavity squamous cell carcinoma.

The chain employs TRBV9 and TRBJ2-3; possibly TRBD1 or TRBD2 for D (5 bases each). V lost 0 bases to trimming and J lost 2 bases, with 10 bases between them. Germline CDR1 is SGDLS and CDR2 is YYNGEE. The CDR3 sequence is 15 residues long. The CDR3 bases are TGTGCCAGCAGCGTAGCTGGGACCGACACAGATACGCAGTATTTT. It codes for CASSVAGTDTDTQYF.

The chain joins TRBV13 to TRBJ1-6; TRBD1 is a possible D gene (5 bases). Germline V CDR1 and CDR2: PRHDT, FYEKMQ (reference sequence). The CDR3 is made up of 14 amino acids. The V end was cut by 1 base, the J end by 7 bases, with 8 bases between. CDR3 protein: CASSLDRLNSPLHF. Here the CDR3 DNA reads TGTGCCAGCAGCTTAGACAGGCTGAATTCACCCCTCCACTTT.

The J gene is TRBJ1-6, the V gene TRBV11-3; no firm D call. This CDR3 region has 13 residues. Germline assignment: CDR1 SGHNT and CDR2 YENEEA. V lost 1 base and J lost 9, with 7 bases in between. CDR3: CASSLAFSSPLHF. CDR3 DNA sequence: TGTGCCAGCAGCTTAGCTTTTAGTTCACCCCTCCACTTT.

The chain employs TRBV19 and TRBJ1-4, with D hard to call. The CDR3 has 14 amino acids. The germline gives CDR1 LNHDA, CDR2 SQIVND (reference sequence). V lost 5 bases, J lost 4 bases, and 11 bases lay in between. The CDR3 DNA sequence: TGTGCCAGTAGTCCGAGACGGATTAATGAAAAACTGTTTTTT. Its protein product is CASSPRRINEKLFF.

This clone turned up a few times. The CDR3 nucleotides are TGTGCCTGGACAGTTGGCGATCAGCCCCAGCATTTT. This translates into CAWTVGDQPQHF. The J gene is TRBJ1-5, the V gene TRBV30; no clear D gene. With 4 bases removed from V and 5 bases from J, the gap between germline ends came to 9 bases. This CDR3 comprises 12 residues. CDR1 is GTSNPN, CDR2 SVGIG, per germline (reference sequence).

This clone was counted between two and nine times. The V gene is TRBV7-9, the J gene TRBJ1-4; no reliable D call. Germline CDR1 SEHNR, CDR2 FQNEAQ (reference sequence). The ends were cut back, 6 bases at V and 7 bases at J, with 15 bases in the middle. The CDR3 length is 14 residues. CDR3 sequence reads: CASSPGVDGEKLFF. The CDR3 DNA follows: TGTGCCAGCAGTCCCGGGGTTGATGGTGAAAAACTGTTTTTT.

This chain links TRBV9 with TRBJ2-2, with D unclear. The CDR3 runs to 15 residues. The ends were cut back, 4 bases at V and 1 base at J, with 11 bases in the middle. Germline assignment: CDR1 SGDLS and CDR2 YYNGEE. The CDR3 DNA is TGTGCCAGCAGCTACTATACAGAGAACACCGGGGAGCTGTTTTTT. The encoded protein is CASSYYTENTGELFF.

This clone has just a few counts. This chain joins TRBV7-9 and TRBJ1-1; D not certain. The ends were cut back, 3 bases at V and 0 bases at J, with 11 bases in the middle. The CDR3 loop spans 15 amino acids. Germline CDR1 is SEHNR and CDR2 is FQNEAQ (reference sequence). In nucleotides, the CDR3 is TGTGCCAGCAGCTTCTCACAGCACATGAACACTGAAGCTTTCTTT. Its protein is CASSFSQHMNTEAFF.

This chain uses TRBV19 with TRBJ2-5, with D possibly matching TRBD1 (6 bases). From germline, CDR1 is LNHDA and CDR2 SQIVND (reference sequence). CDR3 size: 14 residues. The V gene lost 5 bases and the J gene lost 5 bases, with 15 bases spanning the gap. The CDR3 loop is CASSVGRGEETQYF. In nucleotides, the CDR3 is TGTGCCAGTAGTGTAGGCAGGGGAGAGGAGACCCAGTACTTC.

This clone was seen only once. This chain joins TRBV5-1 and TRBJ2-7; tentatively, D is TRBD2 (5 bases). V was shortened by 2 bases and J by 7 bases, with 16 bases between the two germline ends. This CDR3 has 14 residues. The germline V gene has CDR1 SGHRS and CDR2 YFSETQ. CDR3 sequence (DNA): TGCGCCAGCAGCTTTAATCTGGGGTCGGGGGAGCAGTACTTC. Amino acids: CASSFNLGSGEQYF.

This clone has a handful of counts. The gene calls are TRBV5-1 and TRBJ1-6; 7 nucleotides line up with TRBD1. CDR1 is SGHRS and CDR2 is YFSETQ in the germline V gene. V lost 3 bases to trimming and J lost 0 bases; unmatched junction nucleotides: 6. The CDR3 contains 17 residues. This CDR3 reads CASSSGTASSYNSPLHF. The CDR3 DNA is TGCGCCAGCAGCTCCGGGACAGCGAGCTCCTATAATTCACCCCTCCACTTT.

The chain couples TRBV5-1 to TRBJ2-3; D gene ambiguous. Per germline, CDR1 SGHRS and CDR2 YFSETQ. The V end lost 1 base, the J end lost 6 bases, and 6 bases lay between the germline ends. The CDR3 runs to 12 residues. CDR3 nucleotides: TGCGCCAGCAGCTTGTACGGGGATACGCAGTATTTT. This codes for CASSLYGDTQYF.

The J gene is TRBJ2-7, the V gene TRBV5-1, with D perhaps TRBD2 (6 bases). This CDR3 is built from 16 residues. The ends were cut back, 3 bases at V and 0 bases at J, with 16 bases in the middle. Germline CDR1 reads SGHRS; CDR2 reads YFSETQ. The CDR3 DNA reads TGCGCCAGCAGCTGGACCCGGGCGGGGTCCTCCTACGAGCAGTACTTC. Amino acid sequence: CASSWTRAGSSYEQYF.